This TCR beta chain was sequenced during a study of blood T cells in healthy people across ages. It was with a sample-barcoded 5' primer and a J-beta primer mix that a second PCR of roughly 7 to 12 cycles was run. TCRdb re-derived calls from the 5' RACE reads in MiXCR, one entry per CDR3 protein. The sample lists approximately 490,000 distinct CDR3 sequences, around 24% occurring once. The total RNA that was extracted per sample amounted to at least 5.5 micrograms. The CDR3 length is 14 residues. V lost 5 bases to trimming and J lost 6 bases; unmatched junction nucleotides: 7. Germline CDR1 MNHEY, CDR2 SVGEGT. The data also belong to a second study, concerning T cells of mothers and their children. Turning to that study: Over 8 million reads per mother and around 3 million per child were obtained.

The clonotype comes from a boy between 10 and 17 years old in good health. Material: blood. The V and J genes are TRBV6-2 or TRBV6-3 and TRBJ1-2; TRBD1 agrees at 9 bases. The CDR3 sequence is CASSRDREIDGYTF. CDR3 in DNA: TGTGCCAGCAGTCGGGACAGGGAAATCGATGGCTACACCTTC.